This T cell receptor (beta chain) is drawn from a study of control samples from healthy donors and cancer patients. This clone has only a few counts. The data were produced by immunoSEQ multiplex PCR, yet TCRdb's version contains in-frame clones alone and is incomplete. Here the sample spans over 85,000 clones, about 88% being singletons. Looked up from germline, CDR1 is MNHEY and CDR2 is SMNVEV (reference sequence). This CDR3 has 15 residues. Trimming shortened V by 4 bases and J by 1 base, and 13 bases separated the two germline ends. This chain links TRBV27 with TRBJ1-2; D not resolved. Sequencing was done on a sample of PBMCs. The clonotype was recovered from a woman aged 45-60 years with colorectal cancer. The CDR3, as DNA: TGTGCCAGCAGTTCTGCGACATCAAATAACTATGGCTACACCTTC. It specifies CASSSATSNNYGYTF.